What follows are 27 T cell receptor beta chains derived from one specimen sequenced in a study of OX40 agonist ivuxolimab in advanced cancers. The table came from immunoSEQ multiplex PCR; TCRdb's copy has only in-frame clones and leaves some out. The top ten hold about 1% of the sample, which has approximately 130,000 clones, 75% to 95% seen once. The source was CD4+ or CD8+ T cells sorted from blood, collected in a trial of the OX40 agonist ivuxolimab. The receptor set was obtained from an adult with an advanced solid tumor such as melanoma, head and neck, liver or kidney cancer.

This chain links TRBV6-5 with TRBJ2-7; 8 bases are a match to TRBD2. CDR3 length: 14 amino acids. Germline-derived CDR1 and CDR2 are MNHEY and SVGAGI. V lost 8 bases and J lost 5; bases outside the gene matches: 11. The chain's CDR3 is CASHGGAGANEQYF. CDR3 DNA: TGTGCCAGCCACGGGGGGGCAGGGGCGAACGAGCAGTACTTC.

V gene TRBV28 combines with J gene TRBJ1-1, with D hard to call. The CDR3 sequence is 14 residues long. V was clipped by 4 bases and J by 2 bases, with 11 bases between them. The germline V gene encodes CDR1 MDHEN and CDR2 SYDVKM. In DNA form, the CDR3 reads TGTGCCAGCAGTTGGATACTTCAAAACACTGAAGCTTTCTTT. Protein sequence: CASSWILQNTEAFF.

This clone was counted a single time. The chain employs TRBV7-2 and TRBJ2-7; D is perhaps TRBD2 (6 bases). Germline CDR1 and CDR2: SGHTA and FQGNSA. V shed 2 bases and J shed 3 bases, with 14 bases lying between them. This CDR3 contains 15 residues. CDR3: CASSLRLDAFYEQYF. CDR3 DNA sequence: TGTGCCAGCAGCTTACGACTAGACGCGTTCTACGAGCAGTACTTC.

Here the CDR3 reads CASSENGGRTDTQYF. The CDR3 nucleotides are TGTGCCAGCAGCGAAAACGGGGGGCGCACAGATACGCAGTATTTT. The chain carries TRBV5-6 and TRBJ2-3; D might be TRBD2 (7 bases). V dropped 4 bases and J dropped 1 base, with 13 bases sitting between them. The CDR3 length is 15 residues. Per the germline V gene, CDR1 is SGHDT and CDR2 is YYEEEE.

This chain links TRBV29-1 with TRBJ2-7; 12 bases agree with TRBD2. Germline V gives CDR1 SQVTM, CDR2 ANQGSEA. CDR3 length equals 15 residues. Losses at the gene ends were 6 bases for V and 2 bases for J; bases not matched to a gene: 8. The CDR3 nucleotides read TGCAGCGTAGCCCCAGGGACTAGCGGGCCCTACGAGCAGTACTTC. It yields the protein CSVAPGTSGPYEQYF.

This clone was seen once. V usage is TRBV13 and J usage is TRBJ1-2; TRBD1 might be the D (5 bases). The CDR3 covers 13 residues. Looked up from germline, CDR1 is PRHDT and CDR2 is FYEKMQ (reference sequence). V lost 6 bases and J lost 2, with 10 bases in between. This CDR3 is CASRKRGNYGYTF. CDR3 coding DNA: TGTGCCAGCAGAAAACGGGGGAACTATGGCTACACCTTC.

This clone was seen a handful of times. The V and J genes are TRBV5-4 and TRBJ1-1; D might be TRBD1 (5 bases). Per the germline V gene, CDR1 is SGHNT and CDR2 is YYREEE (reference sequence). V was clipped by 0 bases and J by 10 bases, with 13 bases between them. The CDR3 loop spans 13 amino acids. The DNA of the CDR3 is TGTGCCAGCAGCTTGGCCGGGGGAGAGGCAGCTTTCTTT. The encoded protein is CASSLAGGEAAFF.

The chain uses TRBV18 and TRBJ1-1, with TRBD1 matching over 8 bases. V lost 6 bases, J lost 4 bases, and 4 bases stayed unmatched. Per germline, CDR1 KGHSH and CDR2 LQKENI. The CDR3 is made up of 13 amino acids. The DNA for the CDR3 is TGTGCCAGCTCGCCCGACAGGGGCACTGAAGCTTTCTTT. This gives the protein CASSPDRGTEAFF.

The chain is built from TRBV6-1 and TRBJ1-5; D gene uncertain. V dropped 8 bases and J dropped 7 bases, with 15 bases sitting between them. This CDR3 is built from 13 residues. From germline, CDR1 is MNHNS and CDR2 SASEGT. In DNA, the CDR3 is TGTGCCAGCGCAGTCGGCGGAGTACAGCCCCAGCATTTT. Its protein is CASAVGGVQPQHF.

This clone occurred a few times. In nucleotides, the CDR3 is TGCGCCAGCAATCCGAGCGGGACTAGCACAGATACGCAGTATTTT. Its protein product is CASNPSGTSTDTQYF. The gene calls are TRBV10-1 and TRBJ2-3; 7 bases line up with TRBD2. The CDR3 contains 15 residues. The V and J ends lost 7 bases and 0 bases, in that order; junction bases with no gene match: 7. Germline CDR1 and CDR2: WNHNN and SYGVQD (reference sequence).

The gene calls are TRBV19 and TRBJ1-3; 8 nucleotides align to TRBD1. The CDR3 sequence is 16 residues long. Germline CDR1 and CDR2: LNHDA and SQIVND (reference sequence). Losses at the gene ends were 6 bases for V and 4 bases for J; bases not matched to a gene: 11. The CDR3 region is CASRGTGTGLGNTIYF. For the CDR3, the DNA is TGTGCCAGTAGAGGAACCGGGACAGGACTAGGAAACACCATATATTTT.

A single count supports this clone. The V call is TRBV7-2, the J call TRBJ1-2, with D perhaps matching TRBD1 (5 bases). Trimming removed 1 base from V and 8 bases from J, with 8 bases in between. The CDR3 loop spans 12 amino acids. In germline, CDR1 is SGHTA, CDR2 FQGNSA. The CDR3 DNA is TGTGCCAGCAGCTTAGAGGGGTTCGGCTACACCTTC. Its translation is CASSLEGFGYTF.

The chain recombines TRBV29-1 with TRBJ2-5, with D perhaps matching TRBD2 (6 bases). V was shortened by 6 bases and J by 5 bases, with 19 bases between the two germline ends. This CDR3 comprises 14 residues. Germline-derived CDR1 and CDR2 are SQVTM and ANQGSEA. This chain's CDR3 is CSVGGAESRETQYF. In DNA form, the CDR3 reads TGCAGCGTCGGCGGGGCGGAAAGCAGGGAGACCCAGTACTTC.

CDR3 in amino acids: CASSFTLAGGNEQYF. CDR3 sequence (DNA): TGTGCCAGCAGTTTCACTCTAGCGGGAGGGAACGAGCAGTACTTC. The chain uses TRBV6-5 and TRBJ2-7; 12 positions agree with TRBD2. Losses at the gene ends were 4 bases for V and 5 bases for J; bases not matched to a gene: 6. This CDR3 contains 15 residues. Germline CDR1 reads MNHEY; CDR2 reads SVGAGI.

This chain connects TRBV28 to TRBJ1-2; D not resolved. The CDR3 runs 13 residues. Trimming took off 3 bases at V and 2 bases at J, with 7 bases between the two ends. CDR1 MDHEN and CDR2 SYDVKM come from the germline V gene. As DNA, the CDR3 is TGTGCCAGCAGTTTGGGTGAGAACTATGGCTACACCTTC. Protein product: CASSLGENYGYTF.

The chain couples TRBV9 to TRBJ2-1; 7 bases agree with TRBD2. CDR3 length: 16 residues. In germline, CDR1 is SGDLS, CDR2 YYNGEE. Trimming removed 0 bases from V and 0 bases from J; junction bases left unmatched: 3. The CDR3, as DNA: TGTGCCAGCAGCGTAGGGGCGGGGGTCTCCTACAATGAGCAGTTCTTC. The encoded protein is CASSVGAGVSYNEQFF.

This chain uses TRBV18 with TRBJ2-1; D is possibly TRBD1 (6 bases). Germline CDR1 is KGHSH and CDR2 is LQKENI. The CDR3 length is 14 residues. With 8 bases removed from V and 3 bases from J, the gap between germline ends came to 14 bases. CDR3 sequence (DNA): TGTGCCAGCATCAATAGGGACAACTACAATGAGCAGTTCTTC. This sequence encodes CASINRDNYNEQFF.

The rearrangement uses TRBV9 and TRBJ2-5; TRBD2 might be the D (5 bases). Germline V gives CDR1 SGDLS, CDR2 YYNGEE. V was shortened by 1 base and J by 2 bases, with 9 bases between the two germline ends. CDR3 length: 14 amino acids. CDR3 nucleotide sequence: TGTGCCAGCAGCGTACAGAGCGGTCAAGAGACCCAGTACTTC. Translating it yields CASSVQSGQETQYF.

The rearrangement links TRBV28 to TRBJ1-1; 8 nucleotides line up with TRBD1. Germline CDR1 is MDHEN and CDR2 is SYDVKM. The ends lost 6 bases at V and 11 bases at J; junction bases unmatched: 14. The CDR3 consists of 14 residues. The CDR3 nucleotides are TGTGCCAGCAGGGCCGGGACACAGGGGGTAAAGGCTTTCTTT. The encoded protein is CASRAGTQGVKAFF.

Written as DNA, the CDR3 is TGTGCCAGCAGCGTCGGGAGCCGCGATCAGGAGACCCAGTACTTC. This gives the protein CASSVGSRDQETQYF. This chain connects TRBV7-3 to TRBJ2-5, with a possible D match to TRBD2 (6 bases). The CDR3 consists of 15 residues. CDR1 SGHTA and CDR2 FQGTGA come from the germline V gene. Trimming stripped 5 bases from V and 5 bases from J, with 18 bases between.

CDR3 in DNA: TGTGCCAGCAGTTTAAGCGGACAAGTAGATGGCTACACCTTC. Its translation is CASSLSGQVDGYTF. V usage is TRBV28 and J usage is TRBJ1-2; possible D gene TRBD1, 5 bases. CDR3 length: 14 amino acids. Germline CDR1 MDHEN, CDR2 SYDVKM. The V and J ends lost 2 bases and 6 bases respectively, with 13 bases between them.

The CDR3: CASSFTGSRYEQYF. The DNA for the CDR3 is TGTGCCAGCAGCTTTACGGGTTCCCGATACGAGCAGTACTTC. The chain carries TRBV7-2 and TRBJ2-7; no definite D call. The CDR3 runs to 14 residues. V was clipped by 3 bases and J by 4 bases, with 13 bases between them. Per germline, CDR1 SGHTA and CDR2 FQGNSA.

V gene TRBV29-1 combines with J gene TRBJ1-1; 9 nucleotides align to TRBD1. CDR1 is SQVTM, CDR2 ANQGSEA, per germline. The CDR3 runs to 14 residues. With 3 bases clipped from V and 4 bases from J, the junction kept 6 bases outside the gene matches. The CDR3 region is CSVERETGGTEAFF. DNA for the CDR3: TGCAGCGTTGAGAGGGAGACAGGGGGCACTGAAGCTTTCTTT.

In its sample, this clone was seen a few times. The rearrangement links TRBV11-3 to TRBJ1-2; perhaps TRBD1 as D (6 bases). Germline CDR1 is SGHNT and CDR2 is YENEEA. V gave up 5 bases and J gave up 0 bases, with 10 bases separating them. The CDR3 sequence is 14 residues long. The CDR3 coding sequence is TGTGCCAGCAGCCGAGGGACAACTAACTATGGCTACACCTTC. Translation gives CASSRGTTNYGYTF.

This chain connects TRBV19 to TRBJ2-1, with 14 bases lining up with TRBD2. Germline loops: CDR1 LNHDA, CDR2 SQIVND (reference sequence). J gave up 10 bases and V 3 bases, and 5 bases lay outside the gene matches. The CDR3 length is 15 residues. The CDR3 protein is CASSIQGLAGVEQFF. As DNA, the CDR3 is TGTGCCAGTAGTATCCAGGGACTAGCGGGAGTCGAGCAGTTCTTC.

V and J are TRBV18 and TRBJ2-3, with TRBD2 matching 15 bases. The CDR3 loop spans 17 amino acids. The germline V gene has CDR1 KGHSH and CDR2 LQKENI. V was clipped by 6 bases and J by 1 base; unmatched bases: 5. CDR3 residues: CASSEGLAGGGTDTQYF. As DNA, the CDR3 is TGTGCCAGCTCGGAGGGACTAGCGGGAGGCGGCACAGATACGCAGTATTTT.

The chain is built from TRBV11-2 and TRBJ1-5, with a tentative D call TRBD1 (6 bases). Germline lookup yields CDR1 SGHAT and CDR2 FQNNGV. The CDR3 has 14 residues. The V and J ends lost 3 bases and 4 bases respectively, with 10 bases between them. CDR3 sequence: CASSFGTTNQPQHF. The CDR3 DNA follows: TGTGCCAGCAGCTTCGGGACAACTAATCAGCCCCAGCATTTT.